Below are 8 T cell receptor beta chains sequenced from a single sample in a study of control samples from healthy donors and cancer patients (dated by TCRdb to about 2020). The method behind the library was the immunoSEQ multiplex PCR assay. The immuneACCESS repertoire file appears here via TCRdb, limited to in-frame rearrangements. These files lack a portion of the clones; in checked studies, under half of the deficit traces to unresolved V genes, and the cause of the others is not known. The sample includes tens of thousands of clones, with roughly 91% observed a single time. Roughly 12% of the sample comes from the top ten. The sample taken for sequencing was PBMCs. Every receptor here comes from a man over 45 with lung cancer.

This clone was observed once. The chain is built from TRBV11-2 and TRBJ1-5; D possibly corresponds to TRBD1 (5 bases). The CDR3 covers 14 residues. Trimming stripped 4 bases from V and 12 bases from J, with 19 bases between. Germline V gene lookup returns CDR1 SGHAT and CDR2 FQNNGV. The CDR3 coding sequence is TGTGCCAGCAGCTCGGGGGGGTCCCAGGAAGTCCAGCATTTT. This translates into CASSSGGSQEVQHF.

This clone has just one count. This chain connects TRBV4-1 to TRBJ1-2; 9 positions match TRBD1. Trimming at V came to 0 bases and at J to 4 bases, leaving 6 bases not matched to a gene. This CDR3 has 16 residues. Germline V lookup: CDR1 MGHRA, CDR2 YSYEKL. CDR3 sequence: CASSQENTGGAYGYTF. CDR3 sequence (DNA): TGCGCCAGCAGCCAAGAAAACACAGGGGGCGCCTATGGCTACACCTTC.

The gene calls are TRBV7-3 and TRBJ2-5; perhaps D is TRBD1 or TRBD2 (6 bases each). The length of the CDR3 is 14 residues. Trimming removed 6 bases from V and 5 bases from J, with 16 bases in between. Germline-derived CDR1 and CDR2 are SGHTA and FQGTGA. Here the CDR3 reads CASSRGGGRETQYF. CDR3 bases: TGTGCCAGCAGTCGAGGAGGGGGGAGGGAGACCCAGTACTTC.

The count of this clone is one. This chain links TRBV7-6 with TRBJ2-7, with 8 bases lining up with TRBD1. CDR3 size: 14 residues. In germline, CDR1 is SGHVS, CDR2 FNYEAQ. The J segment lost 6 bases and the V segment lost 5 bases, leaving 9 bases of the junction unmatched. The CDR3 DNA reads as TGTGCCAGCAGCCCAGATACAGGGGGTGCCGAGCAGTACTTC. Translated, it gives CASSPDTGGAEQYF.

J is TRBJ2-2 and V is TRBV18; D gene uncertain. Trimming took 0 bases from V and 1 from J, leaving 6 bases between them. CDR1 is KGHSH, CDR2 LQKENI, per germline. This CDR3 has 15 amino acids. CDR3 in DNA: TGTGCCAGCTCACCACCATCGGTGAACACCGGGGAGCTGTTTTTT. This gives the protein CASSPPSVNTGELFF.

The J gene is TRBJ2-7, the V gene TRBV7-9; D gene unclear. V lost 3 bases and J lost 6, with 9 bases in between. The V gene's germline CDR1 is SEHNR and CDR2 FQNEAQ (reference sequence). The CDR3 totals 12 residues. The CDR3 reads CASSFDGGEQYF. The CDR3 bases are TGTGCCAGCAGCTTCGACGGCGGCGAGCAGTACTTC.

The V gene is TRBV12-5, the J gene TRBJ2-1, with TRBD2 matching 7 bases. The germline CDR1 and CDR2 sequences are LGHNT and FRNRAP. CDR3 length: 16 residues. Trimming at V came to 3 bases and at J to 7 bases, leaving 12 bases not matched to a gene. CDR3 sequence reads: CASGFLPVGGSNEQFF. As DNA, the CDR3 is TGTGCTAGTGGTTTTCTCCCCGTGGGAGGGTCGAATGAGCAGTTCTTC.

The rearrangement uses TRBV12-3 or TRBV12-4 and TRBJ2-7; D gene ambiguous. Trimming stripped 2 bases from V and 2 bases from J, with 4 bases between. This CDR3 spans 12 amino acids. CDR3 amino acids: CASSLQAYEQYF. DNA of the CDR3: TGTGCCAGCAGTTTACAAGCCTACGAGCAGTACTTC.